This T cell receptor (beta chain) was profiled in a study of blood T cell repertoires in COVID-19. Study at large: COVID-19 samples, acute and convalescent, were from the United States, Italy and Spain.

V gave up 1 base and J gave up 2 bases, with 11 bases separating them. Germline CDR1 and CDR2: SGDLS and YYNGEE. The CDR3 spans 15 residues. Participants, about 18 to 90 years old, spanned about two dozen US areas. Each participant's cohort was designated according to participant-reported clinical history. Profiled with immunoSEQ multiplex PCR; TCRdb holds only in-frame clones, not every one. The sample yields 180,000 or so clones, about 82% seen once. This rearrangement joins TRBV9 to TRBJ2-3, with D unresolved. The material sequenced was PBMCs or T cells enriched from blood (not recorded which). The TCR was taken from a man aged 40-49 years with acute COVID-19. In DNA form, the CDR3 reads TGTGCCAGCAGCGTACAGGCAGTGCCCACAGATACGCAGTATTTT. Residues: CASSVQAVPTDTQYF.